The 23 T cell receptor beta chains in this list originate from one sample, sequenced in a study of blood T cells in healthy people across ages. With a J-beta primer mix and a sample-barcoded 5' primer, a second PCR ran about 7 to 11 cycles. TCRdb reprocessed the 5' RACE reads via MiXCR and lists one record per CDR3 protein. The sample lists about 1 million distinct CDR3 sequences; more than 40% were seen once. Sequenced: blood. These receptors all come from a woman aged 55 to 70 in good health.

This clonotype has only a few counts. The V and J genes are TRBV20-1 and TRBJ2-6, with D perhaps TRBD1 (6 bases). This CDR3 comprises 15 residues. CDR1 is DFQATT, CDR2 SNEGSKA, per germline (reference sequence). Trimming stripped 5 bases from V and 2 bases from J, with 13 bases between. The CDR3 region is CSAQTGRTGANVLTF. In DNA form, the CDR3 reads TGCAGTGCTCAAACAGGGCGGACTGGGGCCAACGTCCTGACTTTC.

In DNA form, the CDR3 reads TGTGCCAGCACCGGAACATTAGTGGTCCAAGAGACCCAGTACTTC. Translation gives CASTGTLVVQETQYF. The chain couples TRBV28 to TRBJ2-5; D gene uncertain. The CDR3 length is 15 residues. CDR1 and CDR2 from the germline V gene are MDHEN and SYDVKM. Trimming stripped 7 bases from V and 1 base from J, with 16 bases between.

This chain links TRBV14 with TRBJ2-3, with D unresolved. The CDR3 spans 15 residues. Looked up from germline, CDR1 is SGHDN and CDR2 is FVKESK. The germline V and J ends were trimmed by 0 bases and 0 bases, with 7 bases remaining between them. As DNA, the CDR3 is TGTGCCAGCAGCCAAGACAGCCCAAGCACAGATACGCAGTATTTT. Translation gives CASSQDSPSTDTQYF.

The gene calls are TRBV9 and TRBJ2-6; the D gene could be TRBD1 or TRBD2 (5 bases each). This CDR3 contains 18 residues. The V and J ends lost 4 bases and 0 bases respectively, with 17 bases between them. CDR1 is SGDLS and CDR2 is YYNGEE in the germline V gene. CDR3 DNA: TGTGCCAGCAGCCTAAGGGGTACGGGGCCCTCTGGGGCCAACGTCCTGACTTTC. It yields the protein CASSLRGTGPSGANVLTF.

On this clonotype: A much larger clone differs from this one at a single base, so this may be a read error. The chain uses TRBV28 and TRBJ1-6; D is ambiguous. V was clipped by 5 bases and J by 4 bases, with 6 bases between them. Germline CDR1 is MDHEN and CDR2 is SYDVKM. CDR3 size: 13 residues. CDR3 DNA sequence: TGTGCCAGCAGTCCAGTGTATAATTCACCCCTCCACTTT. It yields the protein CASSPVYNSPLHF.

This clonotype has a count of ten or more. V and J are TRBV10-3 and TRBJ2-3; tentative D call: TRBD2 (5 bases). Germline values: CDR1 ENHRY, CDR2 SYGVKD. This CDR3 has 13 amino acids. The V gene lost 8 bases and the J gene lost 0 bases, with 9 bases spanning the gap. The CDR3 protein is CAISRESTDTQYF. DNA for the CDR3: TGTGCCATCTCCCGGGAAAGCACAGATACGCAGTATTTT.

This chain connects TRBV2 to TRBJ2-1, with no clear D. V was shortened by 8 bases and J by 10 bases, with 15 bases between the two germline ends. Germline-derived CDR1 and CDR2 are SNHLY and FYNNEI. This CDR3 is built from 12 residues. The DNA of the CDR3 is TGTGCCAGCGTTCCGACTGCTCAGGAGCAGTTCTTC. Protein: CASVPTAQEQFF. The whole variable domain, remainder taken from reference TRBV2 and TRBJ2-1, is EPEVTQTPSHQVTQMGQEVILRCVPISNHLYFYWYRQILGQKVEFLVSFYNNEISEKSEIFDDQFSVERPDGSNFTLKIRSTKLEDSAMYFCASVPTAQEQFFGPGTRLTVL.

The rearrangement joins TRBV7-3 to TRBJ2-2; D is possibly TRBD1 or TRBD2 (5 bases each). This CDR3 has 15 amino acids. CDR1 and CDR2 (germline): SGHTA, FQGTGA. V was trimmed by 5 bases and J by 5 bases, leaving 15 bases between them. The CDR3 nucleotides read TGTGCCAGCAGCCCGGCGGGCAGGGCAACCGGGGAGCTGTTTTTT. It translates to CASSPAGRATGELFF.

This clonotype was detected a few times. The V and J genes are TRBV27 and TRBJ2-5; TRBD1 might be the D (5 bases). The V end lost 5 bases, the J end lost 4 bases, and 20 bases lay between the germline ends. Germline CDR1 is MNHEY and CDR2 is SMNVEV (reference sequence). CDR3 size: 16 residues. The CDR3 DNA reads TGTGCCAGCAGTCTCCTCCCGGTCAGGGAAGGAGAGACCCAGTACTTC. It encodes CASSLLPVREGETQYF.

This clonotype has just one count. V is TRBV6-5 and J is TRBJ2-5, with a tentative D call TRBD1 (6 bases). Between the trimmed V and J ends, which lost 1 base and 11 bases, there was a span of 20 bases. The germline V gene encodes CDR1 MNHEY and CDR2 SVGAGI. The CDR3 contains 15 residues. This chain's CDR3 is CASSYLAGQSQGQYF. Here the CDR3 DNA reads TGTGCCAGCAGTTACTTGGCTGGACAGTCCCAGGGGCAGTACTTC.

In nucleotides, the CDR3 is TGTGCCACCAGCAACGCCGGGTCCGGGAATGAGCAGTTCTTC. Translated: CATSNAGSGNEQFF. This chain links TRBV15 with TRBJ2-1; no firm D call. The CDR3 has 14 amino acids. Germline CDR1 is LNHNV and CDR2 is YYDKDF (reference sequence). V dropped 4 bases and J dropped 7 bases, with 14 bases sitting between them.

This rearrangement joins TRBV20-1 to TRBJ2-3; D ambiguous. This CDR3 comprises 15 residues. V was trimmed by 0 bases and J by 2 bases, leaving 12 bases between them. Germline lookup yields CDR1 DFQATT and CDR2 SNEGSKA (reference sequence). The CDR3 sequence: CSARESPFVTDTQYF. The CDR3 nucleotides are TGCAGTGCTAGAGAATCCCCCTTTGTCACAGATACGCAGTATTTT.

The genes are TRBV20-1 and TRBJ2-7; possible D gene TRBD1, 5 bases. V shed 0 bases and J shed 1 base, with 10 bases lying between them. From germline, CDR1 is DFQATT and CDR2 SNEGSKA (reference sequence). The CDR3 length is 14 residues. Written as DNA, the CDR3 is TGCAGTGCTAGAGATTGGGGCTCATCCTACGAGCAGTACTTC. Translated: CSARDWGSSYEQYF.

This clonotype was found a few times. The V call is TRBV29-1, the J call TRBJ2-3; 7 positions match TRBD2. Germline V gene data show CDR1 as SQVTM and CDR2 as ANQGSEA. The CDR3 has 13 residues. V gave up 4 bases and J gave up 5 bases; unmatched junction bases: 6. The CDR3 sequence: CSVVAGAIDTQYF. CDR3 bases: TGCAGCGTTGTTGCGGGAGCCATAGATACGCAGTATTTT.

This clonotype was picked up a small number of times. The chain couples TRBV20-1 to TRBJ2-4; TRBD1 matches at 7 bases. Per germline, CDR1 DFQATT and CDR2 SNEGSKA (reference sequence). The length of the CDR3 is 16 residues. The V gene end was trimmed by 3 bases and the J gene end by 0 bases; junction bases not matched to a gene: 8. The CDR3 nucleotides read TGCAGTGCTAGCGATAGGGGGCCTGTAGCCAAAAACATTCAGTACTTC. Its protein product is CSASDRGPVAKNIQYF.

In this sample, this clonotype turned up a few times. CDR3: CASTLDPAGHNEQFF. For the CDR3, the DNA is TGTGCCAGCACTTTGGACCCGGCCGGTCACAATGAGCAGTTCTTC. The V and J genes are TRBV12-3 or TRBV12-4 and TRBJ2-1; D remains ambiguous. This CDR3 is built from 15 residues. V lost 7 bases and J 5 bases, leaving 18 bases between the germline ends.

In regard to this clonotype: A junction boundary mismatches the germline segment, possibly from a read error. The chain joins TRBV28 to TRBJ2-1; TRBD2 matches 9 bases. Germline lookup yields CDR1 MDHEN and CDR2 SYDVKM. The CDR3 extends over 15 amino acids. This chain's CDR3 is CTSSQTSGSYNEQFF. Here the CDR3 DNA reads TGTACCAGCAGTCAGACTAGCGGCTCCTACAATGAGCAGTTCTTC.

The gene calls are TRBV21-1 and TRBJ2-5. TRBV21-1 is marked as a pseudogene. The CDR3 contains 16 residues. In nucleotides, the CDR3 is TGTGCCAGCAGCGCTCCACGTACCAATTGCCAAGAGACCCAGTACTTC. It translates to CASSAPRTNCQETQYF.

The V gene is TRBV27, the J gene TRBJ1-5, with D hard to call. Per germline, CDR1 MNHEY and CDR2 SMNVEV (reference sequence). Trimming stripped 2 bases from V and 4 bases from J, with 12 bases between. CDR3 length: 15 amino acids. CDR3: CASSLESQVNQPQHF. CDR3 nucleotide sequence: TGTGCCAGCAGTTTAGAATCCCAGGTGAATCAGCCCCAGCATTTT.

The gene calls are TRBV28 and TRBJ1-2, with D hard to call. The germline V gene has CDR1 MDHEN and CDR2 SYDVKM. The CDR3 is 14 residues long. The germline V and J ends were trimmed by 6 bases and 8 bases, with 19 bases remaining between them. The CDR3 protein is CASSPGSSAPGYTF. The CDR3, as DNA: TGTGCCAGCAGCCCGGGCTCCTCCGCTCCGGGCTACACCTTC.

This chain links TRBV2 with TRBJ2-7; the D gene is possibly TRBD2 (5 bases). This CDR3 has 11 residues. The V gene lost 7 bases and the J gene lost 5 bases, with 9 bases spanning the gap. CDR1 SNHLY and CDR2 FYNNEI come from the germline V gene. The CDR3 reads CASKEVDEQYF. CDR3 nucleotide sequence: TGTGCCAGCAAGGAGGTCGACGAGCAGTACTTC.

J is TRBJ1-4 and V is TRBV19; tentative D call: TRBD1 (6 bases). CDR1 is LNHDA and CDR2 is SQIVND in the germline V gene (reference sequence). This CDR3 has 14 amino acids. The V end lost 3 bases, the J end lost 8 bases, and 13 bases lay between the germline ends. CDR3 loop: CASSMSRGGEKLFF. The CDR3 DNA sequence: TGTGCCAGTAGTATGAGCAGGGGTGGAGAAAAACTGTTTTTT. Full variable domain (missing parts from reference TRBV19 and TRBJ1-4): DGGITQSPKYLFRKEGQNVTLSCEQNLNHDAMYWYRQDPGQGLRLIYYSQIVNDFQKGDIAEGYSVSREKKESFPLTVTSAQKNPTAFYLCASSMSRGGEKLFFGSGTQLSVL.

J is TRBJ2-4 and V is TRBV5-1, with D perhaps being TRBD1 or TRBD2 (7 bases each). V was shortened by 6 bases and J by 0 bases, with 13 bases between the two germline ends. The CDR3 is made up of 15 amino acids. Germline V lookup: CDR1 SGHRS, CDR2 YFSETQ. The CDR3 DNA is TGCGCCAGCACTTGGGAGGGGGCAGCCAAAAACATTCAGTACTTC. Protein sequence: CASTWEGAAKNIQYF.